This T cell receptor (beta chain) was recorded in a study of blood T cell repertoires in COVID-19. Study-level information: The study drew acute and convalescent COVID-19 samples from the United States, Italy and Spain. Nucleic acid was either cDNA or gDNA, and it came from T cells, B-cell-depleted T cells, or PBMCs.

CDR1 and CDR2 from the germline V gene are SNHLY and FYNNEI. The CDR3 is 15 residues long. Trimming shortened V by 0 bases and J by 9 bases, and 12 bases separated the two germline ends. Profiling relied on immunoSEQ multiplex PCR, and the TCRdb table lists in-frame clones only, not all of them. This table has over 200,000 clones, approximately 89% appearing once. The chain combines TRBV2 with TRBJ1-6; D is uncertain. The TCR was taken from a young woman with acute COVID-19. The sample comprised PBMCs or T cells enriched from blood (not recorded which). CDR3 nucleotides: TGTGCCAGCAGTGAAGCTCCGGGTTTAGGTTCACCCCTCCACTTT. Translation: CASSEAPGLGSPLHF.